The 21 T cell receptor beta chains reported below all come from one sample, sequenced in a study of T cell responses to AZD1222 COVID-19 vaccine (dated by TCRdb to about 2021). What this sample's time point label stands for: baseline before first vaccination. The library was prepared using the immunoSEQ multiplex PCR assay. Sourced from immuneACCESS, this table was stored by TCRdb with only in-frame sequences that have V and J called. A share of the clones is absent; for the studies checked, an unresolved V gene accounts for under half, and the remainder has no known explanation. In all, the sample holds approximately 130,000 clones, and 90% of those were seen once. The ten largest account for approximately 1.8% of the sample. The source material was peripheral blood, sampled on day 0 of AZD1222 vaccination. These receptors were obtained from an adult in good health.

This clone was seen only once. The rearrangement links TRBV7-3 to TRBJ2-5; 9 bases agree with TRBD1. Germline V gene lookup returns CDR1 SGHTA and CDR2 FQGTGA. V shed 5 bases, J shed 5 bases, and the junction held 6 bases outside the gene matches. CDR3 size: 14 residues. The CDR3 sequence is CASSSTGGRETQYF. In DNA form, the CDR3 reads TGTGCCAGCAGCAGCACAGGGGGCAGGGAGACCCAGTACTTC.

This chain joins TRBV4-3 and TRBJ1-2; 7 positions match TRBD1. The CDR3 spans 15 residues. Germline V gene sequence: CDR1 LGHNA, CDR2 YSLEER. With V trimmed by 0 bases and J by 8 bases, 9 bases remained unmatched. The DNA of the CDR3 is TGCGCCAGCAGCCAAGAGGGGCGAACAGGGGAAGGCTACACCTTC. This gives the protein CASSQEGRTGEGYTF.

V usage is TRBV30 and J usage is TRBJ1-2; D perhaps matches TRBD1 (5 bases). V dropped 0 bases and J dropped 8 bases, with 19 bases sitting between them. CDR1 is GTSNPN, CDR2 SVGIG, per germline (reference sequence). CDR3 length: 15 amino acids. CDR3 sequence (DNA): TGTGCCTGGAGTGTAGGGGTCGGAGTATTGGGAGGCTACACCTTC. Residues: CAWSVGVGVLGGYTF.

The chain has TRBV7-9 and TRBJ2-7; D is tentatively TRBD1 or TRBD2 (6 bases each). Germline CDR1 SEHNR, CDR2 FQNEAQ (reference sequence). Trimming removed 5 bases from V and 2 bases from J, with 13 bases in between. This CDR3 has 14 amino acids. The CDR3 DNA reads as TGTGCCAGCAGCCCCGAAGGGGGGCCCTACGAGCAGTACTTC. The encoded protein is CASSPEGGPYEQYF.

The chain recombines TRBV19 with TRBJ1-5, with D maybe TRBD1 (6 bases). V was cut by 5 bases and J by 6 bases, with 11 bases left in between. This CDR3 region has 13 residues. Looked up from germline, CDR1 is LNHDA and CDR2 is SQIVND (reference sequence). This CDR3 reads CASSSRDTQPQHF. The CDR3 DNA follows: TGTGCCAGTAGTTCCCGGGACACTCAGCCCCAGCATTTT. The variable domain in full, with the rest retrieved from reference TRBV19 and TRBJ1-5, is DGGITQSPKYLFRKEGQNVTLSCEQNLNHDAMYWYRQDPGQGLRLIYYSQIVNDFQKGDIAEGYSVSREKKESFPLTVTSAQKNPTAFYLCASSSRDTQPQHFGDGTRLSIL.

Here the CDR3 DNA reads TGTGCCAGCAGGGGGAATAGCAATCAGCCCCAGCATTTT. Protein: CASRGNSNQPQHF. This rearrangement joins TRBV27 to TRBJ1-5; the D is unclear. The CDR3 extends over 13 amino acids. Per the germline V gene, CDR1 is MNHEY and CDR2 is SMNVEV (reference sequence). V was trimmed by 6 bases and J by 0 bases, leaving 6 bases between them.

This chain connects TRBV30 to TRBJ2-3; no reliable D call. There are 12 residues in the CDR3. V was clipped by 2 bases and J by 4 bases, with 7 bases between them. Germline lookup yields CDR1 GTSNPN and CDR2 SVGIG (reference sequence). The chain's CDR3 is CAWSSPPDTQYF. CDR3 bases: TGTGCCTGGAGTTCCCCCCCAGATACGCAGTATTTT.

V gene TRBV29-1 combines with J gene TRBJ2-2, with TRBD2 identical over 8 bases. Germline V gene lookup returns CDR1 SQVTM and CDR2 ANQGSEA. CDR3 length equals 17 residues. J was trimmed by 1 base and V by 4 bases; bases with no gene match: 11. This CDR3 is CSVVVPWGLGNTGELFF. CDR3 DNA sequence: TGCAGCGTTGTAGTTCCTTGGGGACTAGGGAACACCGGGGAGCTGTTTTTT.

The J gene is TRBJ1-3, the V gene TRBV7-8; no clear D. Trimming removed 5 bases from V and 0 bases from J, with 11 bases in between. CDR1 is SGHVS and CDR2 is FQNEAQ in the germline V gene. There are 15 residues in the CDR3. Written as DNA, the CDR3 is TGTGCCAGCAGCCCTGAGGAATACTCTGGAAACACCATATATTTT. As protein: CASSPEEYSGNTIYF.

V gene TRBV30 combines with J gene TRBJ1-1; D gene ambiguous. Germline lookup yields CDR1 GTSNPN and CDR2 SVGIG (reference sequence). There are 13 residues in the CDR3. V lost 8 bases to trimming and J lost 3 bases, with 16 bases between them. The CDR3 DNA reads as TGTGCCCAACGTTCGATATCTTACACTGAAGCTTTCTTT. This sequence encodes CAQRSISYTEAFF.

This clone has more than one count but fewer than ten. The V and J genes are TRBV11-3 and TRBJ1-1; D possibly corresponds to TRBD1 (5 bases). The V gene's germline CDR1 is SGHNT and CDR2 YENEEA. CDR3 length equals 11 residues. The germline V and J ends were trimmed by 8 bases and 6 bases, with 10 bases remaining between them. CDR3: CASSGGAEAFF. The CDR3 DNA reads as TGTGCCAGCTCTGGGGGAGCTGAAGCTTTCTTT.

The chain employs TRBV7-2 and TRBJ2-1, with D maybe TRBD2 (6 bases). The V gene's germline CDR1 is SGHTA and CDR2 FQGNSA. This CDR3 spans 16 amino acids. V was shortened by 5 bases and J by 10 bases, with 24 bases between the two germline ends. CDR3 coding DNA: TGTGCCAGCAGCCAGGAGGGCCCCCGATGGCTTAGCGAGCAGTTCTTC. Protein sequence: CASSQEGPRWLSEQFF.

The genes are TRBV4-1 and TRBJ2-7; 10 nucleotides agree with TRBD1. Germline loops: CDR1 MGHRA, CDR2 YSYEKL. With V trimmed by 0 bases and J by 6 bases, 5 bases remained unmatched. This CDR3 has 15 residues. CDR3 loop: CASSQEGRDRGEQYF. The CDR3 DNA reads as TGCGCCAGCAGCCAAGAAGGGCGGGACAGGGGCGAGCAGTACTTC.

The J gene is TRBJ1-3, the V gene TRBV7-8, with D possibly being TRBD1 (5 bases). V was clipped by 1 base and J by 0 bases, with 13 bases between them. This CDR3 is built from 17 residues. CDR1 is SGHVS, CDR2 FQNEAQ, per germline. CDR3 nucleotide sequence: TGTGCCAGCAGCTTAGGGGCAGGGAGATCCTCTGGAAACACCATATATTTT. Protein product: CASSLGAGRSSGNTIYF.

The chain couples TRBV19 to TRBJ2-7, with D hard to call. The germline CDR1 and CDR2 sequences are LNHDA and SQIVND (reference sequence). This CDR3 has 14 residues. V was trimmed by 6 bases and J by 2 bases, leaving 14 bases between them. In DNA form, the CDR3 reads TGTGCCAGTAGCGGCGACGGTCGCACCTACGAGCAGTACTTC. Translating it yields CASSGDGRTYEQYF. Full variable domain (missing parts from reference TRBV19 and TRBJ2-7): DGGITQSPKYLFRKEGQNVTLSCEQNLNHDAMYWYRQDPGQGLRLIYYSQIVNDFQKGDIAEGYSVSREKKESFPLTVTSAQKNPTAFYLCASSGDGRTYEQYFGPGTRLTVT.

Only a few counts were recorded for this clone. The chain is built from TRBV29-1 and TRBJ2-3; no clear D gene. The germline gives CDR1 SQVTM, CDR2 ANQGSEA. The CDR3 contains 10 residues. V was cut by 4 bases and J by 5 bases, with 4 bases left in between. The CDR3 protein is CSVGEDTQYF. The CDR3 DNA follows: TGCAGCGTTGGGGAAGATACGCAGTATTTT.

The chain uses TRBV5-5 and TRBJ1-5; TRBD1 is a possible D gene (6 bases). V was pared by 4 bases and J by 2 bases, with 16 bases between. The germline gives CDR1 SGHKS, CDR2 YYEKEE (reference sequence). CDR3 length equals 16 residues. The CDR3 DNA reads TGTGCCAGCAGCCTCGCGGGGGCTCGGGGCAATCAGCCCCAGCATTTT. Its translation: CASSLAGARGNQPQHF.

This clone was seen a few times. The rearrangement joins TRBV28 to TRBJ1-1; D possibly corresponds to TRBD1 (6 bases). Trimming shortened V by 5 bases and J by 5 bases, and 15 bases separated the two germline ends. This CDR3 is 14 amino acids long. Germline CDR1 and CDR2: MDHEN and SYDVKM. CDR3 protein: CASSGTLRRTEAFF. CDR3 coding DNA: TGTGCCAGCAGTGGGACACTAAGGCGGACTGAAGCTTTCTTT.

The chain has TRBV28 and TRBJ1-5; 9 bases are shared with TRBD1. The germline V gene has CDR1 MDHEN and CDR2 SYDVKM. CDR3 size: 14 residues. J was trimmed by 5 bases and V by 3 bases; bases with no gene match: 2. Here the CDR3 reads CASSFRQGDQPQHF. The CDR3 region has the DNA TGTGCCAGCAGTTTTAGACAGGGGGATCAGCCCCAGCATTTT.

This clone appeared a single time. The chain recombines TRBV6-5 with TRBJ2-7; possible D gene TRBD2, 5 bases. This CDR3 contains 13 residues. V lost 6 bases and J lost 3, with 12 bases in between. The germline V gene encodes CDR1 MNHEY and CDR2 SVGAGI. The CDR3 here is CASSVGGNYEQYF. CDR3 sequence (DNA): TGTGCCAGCAGCGTCGGAGGAAACTACGAGCAGTACTTC.

This chain links TRBV5-1 with TRBJ1-2, with 7 positions matching TRBD1. Germline CDR1 reads SGHRS; CDR2 reads YFSETQ. This CDR3 contains 14 residues. V shed 0 bases, J shed 5 bases, and the junction held 4 bases outside the gene matches. In DNA form, the CDR3 reads TGCGCCAGCAGCTTGGCAGGGGGGCTTTATGGCTACACCTTC. It encodes CASSLAGGLYGYTF. Combining the CDR3 with reference TRBV5-1 and TRBJ1-2 gives the whole variable domain KAGVTQTPRYLIKTRGQQVTLSCSPISGHRSVSWYQQTPGQGLQFLFEYFSETQRNKGNFPGRFSGRQFSNSRSEMNVSTLELGDSALYLCASSLAGGLYGYTFGSGTRLTVV.